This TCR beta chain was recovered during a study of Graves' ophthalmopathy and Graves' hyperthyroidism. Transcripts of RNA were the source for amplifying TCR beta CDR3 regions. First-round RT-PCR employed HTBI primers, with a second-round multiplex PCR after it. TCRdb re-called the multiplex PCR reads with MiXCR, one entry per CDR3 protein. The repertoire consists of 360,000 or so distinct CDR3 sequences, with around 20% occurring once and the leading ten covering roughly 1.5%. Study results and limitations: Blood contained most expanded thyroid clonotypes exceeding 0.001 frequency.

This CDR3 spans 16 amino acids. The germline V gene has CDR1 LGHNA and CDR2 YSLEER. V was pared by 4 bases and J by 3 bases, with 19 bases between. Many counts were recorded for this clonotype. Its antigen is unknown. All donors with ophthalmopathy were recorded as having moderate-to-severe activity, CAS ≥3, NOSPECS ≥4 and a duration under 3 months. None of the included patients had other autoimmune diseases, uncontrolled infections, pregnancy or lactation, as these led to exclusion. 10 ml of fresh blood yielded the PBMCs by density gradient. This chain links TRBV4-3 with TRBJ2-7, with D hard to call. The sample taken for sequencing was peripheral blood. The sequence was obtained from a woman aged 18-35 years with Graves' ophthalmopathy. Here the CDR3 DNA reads TGCGCCAGCAGCCCCCCGGCCTGGCCGAGTAACTACGAGCAGTACTTC. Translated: CASSPPAWPSNYEQYF.